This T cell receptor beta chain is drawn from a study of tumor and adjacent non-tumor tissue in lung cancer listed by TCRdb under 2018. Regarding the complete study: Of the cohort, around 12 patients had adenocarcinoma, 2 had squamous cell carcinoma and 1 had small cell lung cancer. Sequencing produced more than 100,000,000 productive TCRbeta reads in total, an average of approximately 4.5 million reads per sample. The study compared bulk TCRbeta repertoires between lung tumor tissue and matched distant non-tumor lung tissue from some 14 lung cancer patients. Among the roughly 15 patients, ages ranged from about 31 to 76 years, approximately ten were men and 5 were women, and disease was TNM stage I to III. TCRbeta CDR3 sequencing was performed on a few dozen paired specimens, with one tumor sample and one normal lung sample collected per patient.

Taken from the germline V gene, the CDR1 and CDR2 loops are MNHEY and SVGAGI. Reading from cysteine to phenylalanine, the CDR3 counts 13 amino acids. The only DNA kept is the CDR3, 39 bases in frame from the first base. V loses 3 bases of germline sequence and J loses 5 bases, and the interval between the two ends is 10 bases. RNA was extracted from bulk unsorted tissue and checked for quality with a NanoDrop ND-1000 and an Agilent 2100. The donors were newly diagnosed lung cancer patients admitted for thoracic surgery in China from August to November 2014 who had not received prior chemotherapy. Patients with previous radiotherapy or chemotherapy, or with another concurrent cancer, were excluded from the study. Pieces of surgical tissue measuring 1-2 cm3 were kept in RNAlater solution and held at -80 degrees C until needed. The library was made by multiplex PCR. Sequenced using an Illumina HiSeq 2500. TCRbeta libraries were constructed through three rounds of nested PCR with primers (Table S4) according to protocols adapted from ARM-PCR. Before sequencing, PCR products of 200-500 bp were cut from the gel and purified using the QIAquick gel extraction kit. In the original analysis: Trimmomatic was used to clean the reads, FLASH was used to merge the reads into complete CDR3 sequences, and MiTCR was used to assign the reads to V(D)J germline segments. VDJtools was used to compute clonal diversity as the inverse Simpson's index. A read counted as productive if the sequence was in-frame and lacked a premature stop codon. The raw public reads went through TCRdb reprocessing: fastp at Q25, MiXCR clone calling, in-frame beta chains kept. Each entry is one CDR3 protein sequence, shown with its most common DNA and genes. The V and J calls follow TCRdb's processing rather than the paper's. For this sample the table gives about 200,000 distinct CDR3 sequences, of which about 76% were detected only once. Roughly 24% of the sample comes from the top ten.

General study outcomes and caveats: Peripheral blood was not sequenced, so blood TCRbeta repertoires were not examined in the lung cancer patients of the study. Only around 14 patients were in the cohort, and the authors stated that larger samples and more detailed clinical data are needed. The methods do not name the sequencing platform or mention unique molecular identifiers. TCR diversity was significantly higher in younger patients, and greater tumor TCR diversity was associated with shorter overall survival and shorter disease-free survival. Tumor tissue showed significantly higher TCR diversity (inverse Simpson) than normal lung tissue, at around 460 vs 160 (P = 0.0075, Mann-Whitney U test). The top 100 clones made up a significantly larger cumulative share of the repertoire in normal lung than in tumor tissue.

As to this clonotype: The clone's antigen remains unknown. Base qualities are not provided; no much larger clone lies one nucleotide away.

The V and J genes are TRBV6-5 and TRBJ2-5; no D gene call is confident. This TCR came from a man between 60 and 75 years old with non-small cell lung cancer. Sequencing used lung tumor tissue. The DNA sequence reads TGTGCCAGCAGTTATTCGATGCGGGAGACCCAGTACTTC. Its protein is CASSYSMRETQYF.